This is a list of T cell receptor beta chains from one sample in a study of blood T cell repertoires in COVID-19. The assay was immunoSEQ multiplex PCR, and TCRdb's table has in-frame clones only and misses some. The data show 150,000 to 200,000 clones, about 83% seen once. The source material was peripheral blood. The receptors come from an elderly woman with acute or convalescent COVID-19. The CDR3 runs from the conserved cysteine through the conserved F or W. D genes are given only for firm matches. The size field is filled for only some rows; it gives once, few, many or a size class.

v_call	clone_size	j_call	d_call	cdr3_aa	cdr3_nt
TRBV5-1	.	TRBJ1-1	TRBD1	CASSLDRAITEAFF	TGCGCCAGCAGCCTTGACAGGGCGATCACTGAAGCTTTCTTT
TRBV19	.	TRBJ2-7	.	CASRRGHDISYEQYF	TGTGCCAGTAGAAGGGGACACGACATCTCCTACGAGCAGTACTTC
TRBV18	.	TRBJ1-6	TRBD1	CASSQLGTGFDNSPLHF	TGTGCCAGCTCGCAGCTCGGGACAGGGTTCGATAATTCACCCCTCCACTTT
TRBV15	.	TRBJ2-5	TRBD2	CATSRDLTGGQETQYF	TGTGCCACCAGCAGAGATCTGACGGGGGGCCAAGAGACCCAGTACTTC
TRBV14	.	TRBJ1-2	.	CASSQSYLEVYGYTF	TGTGCCAGCAGCCAAAGCTACCTCGAGGTATATGGCTACACCTTC
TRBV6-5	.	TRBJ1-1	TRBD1	CASSYSDRGTEAFF	TGTGCCAGCAGTTACTCCGACAGGGGCACTGAAGCTTTCTTT
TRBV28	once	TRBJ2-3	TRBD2	CASSQGLAGASDTQYF	TGTGCCAGCAGCCAGGGACTAGCGGGAGCCTCAGATACGCAGTATTTT
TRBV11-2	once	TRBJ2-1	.	CASSSNAPGTRGDEQFF	TGTGCCAGCAGCTCTAACGCCCCCGGCACGCGAGGCGATGAGCAGTTCTTC
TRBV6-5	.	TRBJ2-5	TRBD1	CASSSDRVETQYF	TGTGCCAGCAGTTCCGACAGGGTGGAGACCCAGTACTTC
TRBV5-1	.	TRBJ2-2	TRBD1	CASRPEPGQGPGELFF	TGCGCCAGCAGACCTGAGCCGGGACAGGGGCCCGGGGAGCTGTTTTTT
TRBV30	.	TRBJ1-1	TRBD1	CAWKRTGGPNTEAFF	TGTGCCTGGAAAAGGACAGGGGGACCGAACACTGAAGCTTTCTTT
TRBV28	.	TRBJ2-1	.	CASRDPGTAQFF	TGTGCCAGCAGGGACCCCGGGACTGCGCAGTTCTTC
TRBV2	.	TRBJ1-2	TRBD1	CASSLQGAGYGYTF	TGTGCCAGCAGCCTACAGGGGGCTGGCTATGGCTACACCTTC
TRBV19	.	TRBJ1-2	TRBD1	CASSPQGAYGYTF	TGTGCCAGTAGTCCCCAGGGGGCCTATGGCTACACCTTC
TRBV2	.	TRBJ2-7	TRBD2	CASSLGGTSGSYEQYF	TGTGCCAGCAGCCTGGGGGGGACTAGCGGGAGCTACGAGCAGTACTTC
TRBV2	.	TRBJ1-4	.	CASSSGFLATNEKLFF	TGTGCCAGCAGTTCCGGGTTTTTAGCAACTAATGAAAAACTGTTTTTT
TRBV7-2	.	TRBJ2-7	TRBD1	CASSEGQGVDEQYF	TGTGCCAGCAGCGAGGGACAGGGGGTCGACGAGCAGTACTTC
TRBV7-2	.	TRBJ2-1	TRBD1	CASSTRQGARNEQFF	TGTGCCAGCAGCACCCGACAGGGGGCGCGAAATGAGCAGTTCTTC
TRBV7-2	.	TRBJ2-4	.	CASSPRSGVQNIQYF	TGTGCCAGCAGCCCCCGGAGCGGCGTCCAAAACATTCAGTACTTC
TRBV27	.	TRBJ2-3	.	CASSPRRVADTQYF	TGTGCCAGCAGTCCCCGGAGGGTAGCAGATACGCAGTATTTT
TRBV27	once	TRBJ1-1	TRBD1	CASSLDRGGFLNTEAFF	TGTGCCAGCAGTTTAGACAGGGGAGGATTCCTGAACACTGAAGCTTTCTTT
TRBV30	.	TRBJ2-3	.	CAWRGGGRNTQYF	TGTGCCTGGAGAGGGGGGGGAAGGAATACGCAGTATTTT
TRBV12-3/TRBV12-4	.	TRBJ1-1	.	CASSTVTEAFF	TGTGCCAGCAGCACAGTCACTGAAGCTTTCTTT
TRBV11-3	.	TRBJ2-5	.	CASSLQGKETQYF	TGTGCCAGCAGCTTACAGGGGAAAGAGACCCAGTACTTC
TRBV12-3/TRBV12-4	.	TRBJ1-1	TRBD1	CASSTGTGGAAFF	TGTGCCAGCAGTACAGGGACAGGGGGCGCAGCTTTCTTT
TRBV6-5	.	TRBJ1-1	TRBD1	CASSYDRERAEAFF	TGTGCCAGCAGCTATGACAGGGAAAGGGCTGAAGCTTTCTTT
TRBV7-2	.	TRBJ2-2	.	CASSKGPGGPGELFF	TGTGCCAGCAGCAAAGGCCCCGGCGGCCCCGGGGAGCTGTTTTTT
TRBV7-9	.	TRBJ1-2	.	CASSHAGVGYGYTF	TGTGCCAGCAGCCATGCAGGGGTCGGGTATGGCTACACCTTC
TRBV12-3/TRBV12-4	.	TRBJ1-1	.	CASSFLRTEAFF	TGTGCCAGCAGTTTTCTTAGAACTGAAGCTTTCTTT
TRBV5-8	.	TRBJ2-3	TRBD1	CASSRSQGASTDTQYF	TGTGCCAGCAGTCGTTCACAGGGGGCTTCCACAGATACGCAGTATTTT
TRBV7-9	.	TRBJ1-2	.	CASSLGQGRNYGYTF	TGTGCCAGCAGCTTAGGTCAGGGCAGGAACTATGGCTACACCTTC
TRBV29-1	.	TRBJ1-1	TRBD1	CSVGQGIAEAFF	TGCAGCGTCGGACAGGGAATCGCTGAAGCTTTCTTT
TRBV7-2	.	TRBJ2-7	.	CASLDLRRGYEQYF	TGTGCCAGCTTGGACCTCCGGAGGGGTTACGAGCAGTACTTC
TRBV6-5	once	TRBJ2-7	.	CASAREIADYEQYF	TGTGCCAGCGCTAGAGAGATAGCCGACTACGAGCAGTACTTC
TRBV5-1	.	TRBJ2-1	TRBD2	CASSLASSGTEQFF	TGCGCCAGCAGCTTGGCGAGCAGCGGGACTGAGCAGTTCTTC
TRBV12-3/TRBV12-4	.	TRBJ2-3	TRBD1	CATNRGLGTQYF	TGTGCCACAAACAGGGGGCTGGGTACGCAGTATTTT
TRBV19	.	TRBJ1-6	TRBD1	CASSREQGNSPLHF	TGTGCCAGTAGTAGAGAACAGGGGAATTCACCCCTCCACTTT
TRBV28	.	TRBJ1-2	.	CASSLGSYGYTF	TGTGCCAGCAGTTTAGGTAGCTATGGCTACACCTTC
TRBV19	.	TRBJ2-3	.	CASRGVAARGTDTQYF	TGTGCCAGTAGGGGGGTAGCGGCACGGGGGACAGATACGCAGTATTTT
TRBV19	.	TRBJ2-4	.	CASNQPGDKNIQYF	TGTGCCAGCAACCAGCCGGGGGACAAAAACATTCAGTACTTC
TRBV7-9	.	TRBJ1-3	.	CASSRRTVFSGNTIYF	TGTGCCAGCAGCCGACGGACAGTCTTCTCTGGAAACACCATATATTTT
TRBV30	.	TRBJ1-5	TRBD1	CAWRDREGPANQPQHF	TGTGCCTGGAGGGACAGGGAGGGCCCGGCAAATCAGCCCCAGCATTTT
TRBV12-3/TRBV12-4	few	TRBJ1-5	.	CASSYQGGQPQHF	TGTGCCAGCAGTTACCAGGGAGGTCAGCCCCAGCATTTT
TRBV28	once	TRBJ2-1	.	CASSFGQPYNEQFF	TGTGCCAGCAGTTTCGGACAGCCCTACAATGAGCAGTTCTTC
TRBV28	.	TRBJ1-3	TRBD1	CASYGTDRNTIYF	TGTGCCAGCTACGGGACAGACAGAAACACCATATATTTT